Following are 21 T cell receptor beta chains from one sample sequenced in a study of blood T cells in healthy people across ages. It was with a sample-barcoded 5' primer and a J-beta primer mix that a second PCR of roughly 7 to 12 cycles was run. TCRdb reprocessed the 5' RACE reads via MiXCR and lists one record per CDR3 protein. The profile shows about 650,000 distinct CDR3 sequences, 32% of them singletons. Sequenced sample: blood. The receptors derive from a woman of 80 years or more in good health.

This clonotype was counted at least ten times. The CDR3 spells CASSRYGATYEQYF. The CDR3 DNA sequence: TGTGCCAGCAGCCGTTACGGGGCGACCTACGAGCAGTACTTC. V usage is TRBV12-3 or TRBV12-4 and J usage is TRBJ2-7, with D perhaps assigned TRBD1 or TRBD2 (5 bases each). The V end lost 6 bases, the J end lost 2 bases, and 14 bases lay between the germline ends. The CDR3 is 14 residues long.

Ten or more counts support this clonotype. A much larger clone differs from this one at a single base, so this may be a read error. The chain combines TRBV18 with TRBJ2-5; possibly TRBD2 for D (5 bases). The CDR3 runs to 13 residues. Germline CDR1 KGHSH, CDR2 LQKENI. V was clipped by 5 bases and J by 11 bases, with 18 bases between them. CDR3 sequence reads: CASSGEPYNEQYF. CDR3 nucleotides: TGTGCCAGCTCAGGGGAGCCTTACAATGAGCAGTACTTC.

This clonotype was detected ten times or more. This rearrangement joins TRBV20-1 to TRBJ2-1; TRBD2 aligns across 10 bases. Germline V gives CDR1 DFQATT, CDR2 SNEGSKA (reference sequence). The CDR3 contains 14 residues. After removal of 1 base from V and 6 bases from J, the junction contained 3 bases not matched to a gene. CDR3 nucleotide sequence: TGCAGTGCTAGAGCAGCGGGGGGGGTCAATGAGCAGTTCTTC. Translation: CSARAAGGVNEQFF.

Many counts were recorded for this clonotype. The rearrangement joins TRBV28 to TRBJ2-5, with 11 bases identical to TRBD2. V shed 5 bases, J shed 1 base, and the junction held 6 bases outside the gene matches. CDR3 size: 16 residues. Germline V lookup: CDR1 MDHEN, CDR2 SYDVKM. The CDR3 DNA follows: TGTGCCAGCAGTCCTGTACTAGCGGGGGCCCAAGAGACCCAGTACTTC. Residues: CASSPVLAGAQETQYF.

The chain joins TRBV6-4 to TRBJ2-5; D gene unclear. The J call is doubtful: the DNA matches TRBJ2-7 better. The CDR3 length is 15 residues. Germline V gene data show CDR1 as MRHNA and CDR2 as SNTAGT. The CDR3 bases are TGTGCCAGCAGTGACTCGAAAAGGGTTTCCTACGAGCAGTACTTC. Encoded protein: CASSDSKRVSYEQYF.

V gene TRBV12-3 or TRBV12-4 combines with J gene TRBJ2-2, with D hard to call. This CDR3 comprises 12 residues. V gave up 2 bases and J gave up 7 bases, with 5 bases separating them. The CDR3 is CASSLRHGELFF. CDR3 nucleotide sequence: TGTGCCAGCAGTTTACGGCACGGGGAGCTGTTTTTT.

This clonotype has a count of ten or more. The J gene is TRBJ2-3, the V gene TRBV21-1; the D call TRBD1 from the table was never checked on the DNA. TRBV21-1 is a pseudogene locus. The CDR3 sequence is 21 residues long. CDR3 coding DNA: TGTGCCAGCAGCGACGCATGGTCCGGGAGCGGGGGGGGACCTTACACAGATACGCAGTATTTT. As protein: CASSDAWSGSGGGPYTDTQYF.

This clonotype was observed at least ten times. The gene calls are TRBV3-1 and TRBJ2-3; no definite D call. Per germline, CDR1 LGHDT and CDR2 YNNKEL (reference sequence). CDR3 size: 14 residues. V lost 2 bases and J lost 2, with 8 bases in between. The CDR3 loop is CASSQIGSTDTQYF. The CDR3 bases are TGTGCCAGCAGCCAAATTGGATCCACAGATACGCAGTATTTT.

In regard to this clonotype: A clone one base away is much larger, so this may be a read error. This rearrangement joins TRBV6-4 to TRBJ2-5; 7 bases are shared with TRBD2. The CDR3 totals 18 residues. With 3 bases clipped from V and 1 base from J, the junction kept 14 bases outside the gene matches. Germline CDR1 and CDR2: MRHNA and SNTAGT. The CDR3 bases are TGTGCCAGCAGTGAGTCCTCCGCGAGCGGGGCCTCCCAAGAGACCCAGTACTTC. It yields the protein CASSESSASGASQETQYF.

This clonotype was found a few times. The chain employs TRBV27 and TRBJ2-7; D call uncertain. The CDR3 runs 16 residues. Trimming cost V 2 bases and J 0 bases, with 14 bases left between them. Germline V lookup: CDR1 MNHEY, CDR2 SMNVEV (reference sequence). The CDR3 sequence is CASSLSRTPGSYEQYF. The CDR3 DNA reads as TGTGCCAGCAGTTTAAGTAGGACGCCCGGCTCCTACGAGCAGTACTTC.

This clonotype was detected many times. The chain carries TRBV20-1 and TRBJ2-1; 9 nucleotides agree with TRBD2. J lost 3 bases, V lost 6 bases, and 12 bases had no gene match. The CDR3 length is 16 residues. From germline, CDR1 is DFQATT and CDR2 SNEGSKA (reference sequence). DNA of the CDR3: TGCAGTGCAATCTCCGCGCTAGCGGGGAACTACAATGAGCAGTTCTTC. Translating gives CSAISALAGNYNEQFF.

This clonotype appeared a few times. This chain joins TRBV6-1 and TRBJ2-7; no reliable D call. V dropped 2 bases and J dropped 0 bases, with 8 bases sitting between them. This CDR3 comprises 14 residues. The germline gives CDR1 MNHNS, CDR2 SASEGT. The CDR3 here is CASSETGFSYEQYF. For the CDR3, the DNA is TGTGCCAGCAGTGAAACCGGATTCTCCTACGAGCAGTACTTC.

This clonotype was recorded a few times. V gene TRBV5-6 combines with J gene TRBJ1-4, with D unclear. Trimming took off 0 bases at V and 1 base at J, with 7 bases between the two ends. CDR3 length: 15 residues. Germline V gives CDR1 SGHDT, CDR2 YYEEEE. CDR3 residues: CASSLARLTNEKLFF. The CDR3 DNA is TGTGCCAGCAGCTTGGCCAGGCTAACTAATGAAAAACTGTTTTTT.

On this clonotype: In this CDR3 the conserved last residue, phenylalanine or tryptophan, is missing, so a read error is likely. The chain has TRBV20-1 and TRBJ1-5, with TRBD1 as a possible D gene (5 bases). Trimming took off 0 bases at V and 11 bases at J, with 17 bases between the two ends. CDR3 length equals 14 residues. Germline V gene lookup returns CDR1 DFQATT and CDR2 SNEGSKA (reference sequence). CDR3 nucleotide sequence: TGCAGTGCTAGAGAGGCAGGGAGTATTTCTGCCCAGCATCTT. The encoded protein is CSAREAGSISAQHL.

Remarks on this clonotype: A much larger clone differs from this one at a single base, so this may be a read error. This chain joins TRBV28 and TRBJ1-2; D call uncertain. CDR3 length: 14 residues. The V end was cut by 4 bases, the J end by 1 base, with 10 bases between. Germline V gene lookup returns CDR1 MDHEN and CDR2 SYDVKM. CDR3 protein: CASSWSRINYGYTF. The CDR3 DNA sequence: TGTGCCAGCAGTTGGTCGCGGATTAACTATGGCTACACCTTC.

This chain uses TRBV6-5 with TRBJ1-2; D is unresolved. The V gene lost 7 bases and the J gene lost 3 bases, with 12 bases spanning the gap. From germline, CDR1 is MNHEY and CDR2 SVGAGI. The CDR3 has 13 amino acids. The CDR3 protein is CASKNDRYYGYTF. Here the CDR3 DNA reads TGTGCCAGCAAAAATGACCGCTACTATGGCTACACCTTC.

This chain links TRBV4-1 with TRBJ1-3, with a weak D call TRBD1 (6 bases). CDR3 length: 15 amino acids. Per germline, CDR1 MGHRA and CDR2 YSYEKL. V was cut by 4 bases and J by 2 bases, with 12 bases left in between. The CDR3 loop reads CASSPTGVPGNTIYF. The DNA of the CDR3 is TGCGCCAGCAGCCCGACAGGTGTACCTGGAAACACCATATATTTT.

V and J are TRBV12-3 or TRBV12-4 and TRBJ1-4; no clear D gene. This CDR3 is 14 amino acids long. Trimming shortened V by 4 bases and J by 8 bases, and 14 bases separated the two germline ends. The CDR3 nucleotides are TGTGCCAGCAGTTGGCGGAGTTCAGGAGAAAAACTGTTTTTT. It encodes CASSWRSSGEKLFF.

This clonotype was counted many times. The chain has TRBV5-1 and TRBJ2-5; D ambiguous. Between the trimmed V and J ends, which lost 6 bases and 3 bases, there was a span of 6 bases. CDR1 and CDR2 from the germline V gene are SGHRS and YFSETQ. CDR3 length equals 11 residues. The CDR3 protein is CASTVEETQYF. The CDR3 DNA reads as TGCGCCAGCACGGTGGAAGAGACCCAGTACTTC.

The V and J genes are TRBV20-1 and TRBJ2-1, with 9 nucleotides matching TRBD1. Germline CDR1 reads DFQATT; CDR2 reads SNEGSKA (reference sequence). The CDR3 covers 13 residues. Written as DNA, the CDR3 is TGCGGCGCTACTCCGGACAGGGGCAATGAGCAGTTCTTC. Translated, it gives CGATPDRGNEQFF.

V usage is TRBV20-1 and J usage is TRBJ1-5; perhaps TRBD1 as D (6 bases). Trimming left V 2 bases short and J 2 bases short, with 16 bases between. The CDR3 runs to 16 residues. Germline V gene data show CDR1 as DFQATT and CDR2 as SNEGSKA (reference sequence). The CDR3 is CSARRTRGAGNQPQHF. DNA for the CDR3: TGCAGTGCTAGACGAACCCGGGGGGCCGGCAATCAGCCCCAGCATTTT.